This T cell receptor (beta chain) emerged from a study of T cell responses to AZD1222 COVID-19 vaccine. Study-level findings and limits: Across spike, vaccine-associated CD4 TCRs were found, dominant at 160-218 and 743-854. Seropositive at baseline were only 5 to 7 AZD1222 recipients. Possibly, clonal diversity was underestimated; donors were largely white British and included more females.

The V end was cut by 0 bases, the J end by 1 base, with 10 bases between. The germline V gene encodes CDR1 KGHSH and CDR2 LQKENI. This CDR3 is built from 16 residues. The repertoire was sequenced with immunoSEQ multiplex PCR; TCRdb's copy has only in-frame clones and lacks some. Counted here are about 83,000 clones, 86% occurring once; the ten biggest clones make up 8.5% to 10%. Regarding this clone: The antigen remains undetermined.

Sequencing used peripheral blood, obtained on day 0 of AZD1222 vaccination. The TCR originated in an adult in good health. The chain uses TRBV18 and TRBJ1-5; tentative D call: TRBD1 (5 bases). The CDR3 spells CASSPPGQVSNQPQHF. CDR3 DNA sequence: TGTGCCAGCTCACCACCGGGGCAGGTGAGCAATCAGCCCCAGCATTTT.